The T cell receptor (beta chain) under discussion was sequenced for a study of blood T cell repertoires in COVID-19 (dated by TCRdb to 2020 to 2021). For context, the study as a whole: Samples from collaborators originated in the United States, Italy and Spain and spanned both the acute and convalescent phases of COVID-19. The sample metadata nearly always contained a de-identified subject ID, COVID-19 status, age in years and sex. Deeply sampled blood TCRbeta repertoires from subjects exposed to, actively infected with, or recovered from COVID-19 were included in the dataset. A freely available public database, intended as a resource for researchers studying the immune response to SARS-CoV-2, is where the repertoires were released. Samples came from the ongoing ImmuneRACE study (first 160 participants) plus 1,254 subjects from 6 global collaborators. Where available, HLA class I and class II types were obtained from metadata supplied by the sample provider rather than from assay-based typing. The prospective study material was composed of cDNA or gDNA derived from T cells, B-cell-depleted T cells, or PBMCs.

The sample holds one count of this clone. Its target antigen remains unknown. Base qualities are missing; no much larger clone stands one base away. TCRbeta CDR3 regions were amplified from genomic DNA by means of the immunoSEQ Assay, a bias-controlled multiplex PCR. Per the original workflow: The number of nucleated cells in each sample was estimated from the amplification of reference gene primers within the assay. Sequence reads were collapsed and filtered to measure the absolute abundance of every unique TCRbeta CDR3 rearrangement. For each sample, productive Simpson clonality was calculated as the square root of Simpson's diversity index over productive rearrangements. TCRdb took over this immuneACCESS table, retaining in-frame rearrangements with V and J assigned. Such tables are incomplete; in checked studies, under half of the missing clones stem from an unresolved V gene, and the remainder is unexplained. D and trimming come from the DNA, and the V and J calls and clone size come from that table. The sample contains under 100,000 clones, around 76% of them found a single time. The ten largest clones add up to 20% of the sample.

The collaborating institutions used their own protocols to collect whole blood in K2EDTA tubes. For TCRbeta analysis, collaborator samples were shipped as frozen whole blood, as isolated PBMCs, or as DNA extracted from either sample type. The CDR3 covers 14 residues, taking in both the cysteine and the phenylalanine. The only DNA kept is the CDR3, 42 bases in frame from the first base. From a lookup of the germline V gene, CDR1 and CDR2 are MDHEN and SYDVKM. Trimming removed 6 bases from V and 1 base from J; the gene matches leave 5 bases unexplained. What the study reported, not specific to this receptor: The quantity of clinical and demographic metadata differed by source and by participant and was supplied without curation.

The receptor comes from an elderly woman with active or convalescent COVID-19. Source material: peripheral blood. The rearranged segments are TRBV28 and TRBJ1-1; 7 bases in the middle match TRBD1. The bases read TGTGCCAGCAGAACGGGACAGTGGAACACTGAAGCTTTCTTT. This sequence encodes CASRTGQWNTEAFF.